This T cell receptor (beta chain) was identified in a study of T cell responses to AZD1222 COVID-19 vaccine. Regarding the study as a whole: Epitopes outside B.1.351 and B.1.1.7 mutated regions reportedly drew nearly half of spike TCRs.

CDR3 length: 14 residues. Germline CDR1 and CDR2: LGHNT and FRNRAP. V lost 5 bases and J 0 bases, leaving 9 bases between the germline ends. The protocol was immunoSEQ multiplex PCR, while the TCRdb copy is restricted to in-frame clones and leaves out a portion. The sample shows approximately 84,000 clones, approximately 90% of them seen only once. In regard to this clone: Its matching antigen is unknown.

The receptor comes from an adult in good health. This sample comprised peripheral blood, obtained on day 0 of AZD1222 vaccination. The V call is TRBV12-5, the J call TRBJ2-3, with D possibly TRBD2 on 5 matching bases. CDR3 residues: CASGRGGSTDTQYF. The CDR3 nucleotides are TGTGCTAGTGGTCGAGGCGGGAGCACAGATACGCAGTATTTT.